This is a list of T cell receptor beta chains from one sample in a study of blood T cell repertoires in COVID-19. The assay was immunoSEQ multiplex PCR, and TCRdb's table has in-frame clones only and misses some. The sample yields roughly 95,000 clones, about 80% seen once. What was sequenced was peripheral blood. The receptor set was obtained from a human donor in a cohort sampled during active COVID-19. Both conserved end residues are part of each CDR3. D genes are given only for firm matches. Clone size is stated in some rows and not others, as once, few, many or a class when expanded.

CDR3 protein: CASYRVNTEAFF
CDR3 DNA: TGTGCCAGCTACCGGGTGAACACTGAAGCTTTCTTT
D gene: .
V gene: TRBV28
clone size: .
J gene: TRBJ1-1

CDR3 protein: CASSSPLEYEQFF
CDR3 DNA: TGTGCCAGCAGCTCGCCTCTGGAGTATGAGCAGTTCTTC
D gene: .
V gene: TRBV5-4
clone size: .
J gene: TRBJ2-1

CDR3 protein: CATSAEGTDTQYF
CDR3 DNA: TGTGCCACCAGTGCAGAGGGCACAGATACGCAGTATTTT
D gene: .
V gene: TRBV24-1
clone size: .
J gene: TRBJ2-3

CDR3 protein: CASSPGLAAYNEQFF
CDR3 DNA: TGTGCCAGCAGCCCTGGACTAGCCGCCTACAATGAGCAGTTCTTC
D gene: TRBD2
V gene: TRBV14
clone size: .
J gene: TRBJ2-1

CDR3 protein: CASSLAVYEQYF
CDR3 DNA: TGTGCCAGCAGCTTAGCGGTCTACGAGCAGTACTTC
D gene: .
V gene: TRBV11-2
clone size: .
J gene: TRBJ2-7

CDR3 protein: CASSWTGVNTEAFF
CDR3 DNA: TGCGCCAGCAGCTGGACAGGAGTGAACACTGAAGCTTTCTTT
D gene: TRBD1
V gene: TRBV5-1
clone size: .
J gene: TRBJ1-1

CDR3 protein: CASSQAGENTGELFF
CDR3 DNA: TGTGCCAGCAGCCAGGCGGGAGAAAACACCGGGGAGCTGTTTTTT
D gene: TRBD2
V gene: TRBV3-1/TRBV3-2
clone size: .
J gene: TRBJ2-2

CDR3 protein: CASSLSSLGYEQYF
CDR3 DNA: TGTGCCAGCAGTTTATCTAGCCTGGGCTACGAGCAGTACTTC
D gene: .
V gene: TRBV28
clone size: .
J gene: TRBJ2-7

CDR3 protein: CASSLYWTGGYEQFF
CDR3 DNA: TGTGCCAGCAGTTTGTACTGGACAGGGGGCTATGAGCAGTTCTTC
D gene: TRBD1
V gene: TRBV28
clone size: .
J gene: TRBJ2-1

CDR3 protein: CASSSRIGSGTEAFF
CDR3 DNA: TGTGCCAGCAGTTCTCGTATAGGGTCGGGGACTGAAGCTTTCTTT
D gene: .
V gene: TRBV28
clone size: .
J gene: TRBJ1-1

CDR3 protein: CASRGTSDWDNEQFF
CDR3 DNA: TGTGCCAGCAGGGGGACTAGCGATTGGGACAATGAGCAGTTCTTC
D gene: TRBD2
V gene: TRBV27
clone size: large
J gene: TRBJ2-1

CDR3 protein: CASSDPGETEAFF
CDR3 DNA: TGCGCCAGCAGTGATCCAGGGGAAACTGAAGCTTTCTTT
D gene: .
V gene: TRBV10-2
clone size: .
J gene: TRBJ1-1

CDR3 protein: CASSSDRALLQPQHF
CDR3 DNA: TGTGCCAGCAGTTCGGACAGGGCTTTGTTGCAGCCCCAGCATTTT
D gene: TRBD1
V gene: TRBV28
clone size: once
J gene: TRBJ1-5

CDR3 protein: CASSIDQGQTINQPQHF
CDR3 DNA: TGTGCCAGTAGTATAGATCAGGGCCAGACCATCAATCAGCCCCAGCATTTT
D gene: .
V gene: TRBV19
clone size: few
J gene: TRBJ1-5

CDR3 protein: CASSLGGLAGYEQYF
CDR3 DNA: TGCGCCAGCAGCTTGGGGGGACTAGCAGGGTACGAGCAGTACTTC
D gene: TRBD2
V gene: TRBV5-1
clone size: few
J gene: TRBJ2-7